This TCR beta chain was found in a study of chemoradiotherapy in HPV16-positive cancers. V shed 3 bases and J 3 bases; nucleotides not matched to a gene: 7. The CDR3 consists of 15 residues. Germline loops: CDR1 SGHDT, CDR2 YYEEEE. Samples were taken several times over chemoradiotherapy. Generated by immunoSEQ multiplex PCR, the TCRdb table keeps only in-frame clones and is missing some. The sample shows more than 9,000 clones, roughly 81% of them seen only once. Whole-study results and caveats: For HPV16-positive patients, expanding HPV-responsive T cells associated with longer recurrence-free survival. The functional HPV-specific definition rests on just a couple of HPV16-positive patients. Candidate HPV-specific clones and E7-related TCR motifs grew in tumor during treatment.

Note on this clone: Its specificity is not known.

The TCR comes from a human donor with HPV-associated anogenital cancer. This material was collected from a patient who underwent chemoradiotherapy. The rearrangement uses TRBV5-6 and TRBJ1-2; 8 bases line up with TRBD1. The CDR3 coding sequence is TGTGCCAGCAGCTCTTGGACAGGGAGGGACTATGGCTACACCTTC. Its translation is CASSSWTGRDYGYTF.